Sequencing of this TCR beta chain was carried out in a study of blood T cells in healthy people across ages. Trimming removed 5 bases from V and 4 bases from J; junction bases left unmatched: 12. This CDR3 spans 18 amino acids. Germline lookup yields CDR1 MNHEY and CDR2 SMNVEV (reference sequence). Points from the study as a whole: Naive CD4+ cell counts and diversity both ran higher in long-lived than in aged donors. Those diversity estimates obtained from one million T cells were thought to be underestimates.

For the second PCR, which ran for about 7 to 11 cycles, a sample-barcoded 5' primer and a J-beta primer mix were used. Carrying 12 random nucleotides, a template-switch adaptor labeled each individual cDNA molecule. In TCRdb, the 5' RACE reads were re-called with MiXCR into one record per CDR3 protein. The sample records more than 1.4 million distinct CDR3 sequences, approximately 40% being singletons. To note about this clonotype: Its specificity is not known.

This receptor was obtained from a woman aged 18-29 years in good health. Sequencing was carried out using blood. The V gene is TRBV27, the J gene TRBJ2-2, with 11 nucleotides matching TRBD1. CDR3 coding DNA: TGTGCCAGCAGTCCGAGGACAGGGGGCGGTTTGAGCACCGGGGAGCTGTTTTTT. Translated: CASSPRTGGGLSTGELFF.